A selection of T cell receptor beta chains follows, all from one sample in a study of T cell repertoires in cytomegalovirus infection. Using its own MiXCR run on the reads, TCRdb lists one record per CDR3 protein. The sample lists approximately 30,000 distinct CDR3 sequences, about a fifth occurring once. These receptors lack a known antigen. Source: CD8+ T cells from cultured PBMCs, taken from culture after CMV antigen stimulation. The receptors were gathered from a human donor in good health (CMV status not recorded). Some clones in this sample may be carry-over from other donors' samples. Each CDR3 is given with its conserved first and last residue. The order of the fields is D gene, V gene, clone size, J gene, CDR3 protein, CDR3 DNA. The D gene is left open where the match is weak. A row's size may be missing; if present it is once, few, many or a size class.

d_call: .; v_call: TRBV6-2/TRBV6-3; clone_size: medium-sized; j_call: TRBJ1-1; cdr3_aa: CASSPNTEAFF; cdr3_nt: TGTGCCAGCAGTCCGAACACTGAAGCTTTCTTT
d_call: .; v_call: TRBV6-6; clone_size: .; j_call: TRBJ1-5; cdr3_aa: CASSYQPQHF; cdr3_nt: TGTGCCAGCAGTTATCAGCCCCAGCATTTT
d_call: .; v_call: TRBV7-9; clone_size: few; j_call: TRBJ1-1; cdr3_aa: CASSLLEAFF; cdr3_nt: TGTGCCAGCAGCCTCCTCGAAGCTTTCTTT
d_call: TRBD1; v_call: TRBV28; clone_size: few; j_call: TRBJ2-7; cdr3_aa: CASSLSLGGGQRFYEQYF; cdr3_nt: TGTGCCAGCAGTTTATCCCTGGGTGGGGGACAGCGGTTCTACGAGCAGTACTTC
d_call: .; v_call: TRBV5-6; clone_size: .; j_call: TRBJ1-6; cdr3_aa: CASSLRGGQVSPLHF; cdr3_nt: TGTGCCAGCAGCTTAAGGGGGGGGCAGGTTTCACCCCTCCACTTT
d_call: .; v_call: TRBV6-6; clone_size: .; j_call: TRBJ2-1; cdr3_aa: CASSPRQYNEQFF; cdr3_nt: TGTGCCAGCAGTCCCCGACAATACAATGAGCAGTTCTTC
d_call: TRBD2; v_call: TRBV6-1; clone_size: .; j_call: TRBJ2-1; cdr3_aa: CASTPELAGDYEQFF; cdr3_nt: TGTGCCAGCACCCCCGAACTAGCGGGAGACTATGAGCAGTTCTTC
d_call: .; v_call: TRBV27; clone_size: many; j_call: TRBJ1-1; cdr3_aa: CASSPRGNTEAFF; cdr3_nt: TGTGCCAGCAGTCCTAGGGGGAACACTGAAGCTTTCTTT
d_call: .; v_call: TRBV5-6; clone_size: few; j_call: TRBJ1-1; cdr3_aa: CASSLGQPNTEAFF; cdr3_nt: TGTGCCAGCAGCTTGGGACAGCCGAACACTGAAGCTTTCTTT
d_call: .; v_call: TRBV7-6; clone_size: .; j_call: TRBJ2-7; cdr3_aa: CASSLLHSTYEQYF; cdr3_nt: TGTGCCAGCAGCTTATTGCACTCCACCTACGAGCAGTACTTC
d_call: TRBD1; v_call: TRBV7-6; clone_size: many; j_call: TRBJ2-5; cdr3_aa: CASSLTGGQETQYF; cdr3_nt: TGTGCCAGCAGCTTAACAGGGGGTCAAGAGACCCAGTACTTC
d_call: .; v_call: TRBV4-1; clone_size: many; j_call: TRBJ1-5; cdr3_aa: CASSHAGSSNQPQHF; cdr3_nt: TGCGCCAGCAGCCATGCCGGGAGTAGCAATCAGCCCCAGCATTTT
d_call: TRBD2; v_call: TRBV4-1; clone_size: few; j_call: TRBJ2-3; cdr3_aa: CASSQVLAGGAPSTVVTQYF; cdr3_nt: TGCGCCAGCAGCCAAGTTCTAGCGGGGGGGGCTCCTAGCACAGTAGTTACGCAGTATTTT
d_call: .; v_call: TRBV7-4; clone_size: .; j_call: TRBJ2-3; cdr3_aa: CASSSGPVGGTDTQYF; cdr3_nt: TGTGCCAGCAGCTCCGGACCGGTTGGTGGCACAGATACGCAGTATTTT
d_call: .; v_call: TRBV6-2/TRBV6-3; clone_size: .; j_call: TRBJ2-7; cdr3_aa: CASSYSTVTGSYEQYF; cdr3_nt: TGTGCCAGCAGTTACTCGACTGTAACCGGGTCCTACGAGCAGTACTTC
d_call: .; v_call: TRBV7-9; clone_size: .; j_call: TRBJ2-5; cdr3_aa: CASSLRRGSQETQYF; cdr3_nt: TGTGCCAGCAGCTTAAGGCGCGGGTCCCAAGAGACCCAGTACTTC
d_call: TRBD1; v_call: TRBV10-3; clone_size: .; j_call: TRBJ2-7; cdr3_aa: CAISDIRGPWEQYF; cdr3_nt: TGTGCCATCAGTGATATAAGGGGGCCTTGGGAGCAGTACTTC
d_call: .; v_call: TRBV10-2; clone_size: .; j_call: TRBJ1-1; cdr3_aa: CASSESGNTEAFF; cdr3_nt: TGCGCCAGCAGTGAGTCTGGGAACACTGAAGCTTTCTTT
d_call: TRBD2; v_call: TRBV28; clone_size: few; j_call: TRBJ2-1; cdr3_aa: CASSLITSPAGGLSNEQFF; cdr3_nt: TGTGCCAGCAGTTTAATTACTTCCCCAGCGGGAGGATTGTCCAATGAGCAGTTCTTC
d_call: .; v_call: TRBV12-3/TRBV12-4; clone_size: few; j_call: TRBJ2-7; cdr3_aa: CASSVKGRPLGEQYF; cdr3_nt: TGTGCCAGCAGTGTGAAGGGTCGGCCTCTAGGGGAGCAGTACTTC
d_call: .; v_call: TRBV6-2/TRBV6-3; clone_size: .; j_call: TRBJ2-1; cdr3_aa: CARRDLGSMGNEQFF; cdr3_nt: TGTGCCCGCAGGGACCTAGGGAGTATGGGCAATGAGCAGTTCTTC
d_call: TRBD1; v_call: TRBV5-4; clone_size: few; j_call: TRBJ1-4; cdr3_aa: CASSLNRGSEKLFF; cdr3_nt: TGTGCCAGCAGCTTGAACAGGGGAAGTGAAAAACTGTTTTTT
d_call: TRBD2; v_call: TRBV11-2; clone_size: few; j_call: TRBJ2-1; cdr3_aa: CASSMTSGSVSEQFF; cdr3_nt: TGTGCCAGCAGCATGACTAGCGGGAGTGTGTCCGAGCAGTTCTTC
d_call: TRBD1; v_call: TRBV20-1; clone_size: .; j_call: TRBJ1-1; cdr3_aa: CSARGGTAGGF; cdr3_nt: TGCAGTGCTAGAGGCGGCACTGCAGGGGGCTTT
d_call: .; v_call: TRBV6-5; clone_size: few; j_call: TRBJ2-5; cdr3_aa: CASSPGDLTGETQYF; cdr3_nt: TGTGCCAGCAGTCCCGGGGACTTGACGGGAGAGACCCAGTACTTC
d_call: .; v_call: TRBV6-2/TRBV6-3; clone_size: many; j_call: TRBJ1-2; cdr3_aa: CASSPSLTEIYGYTF; cdr3_nt: TGTGCCAGCAGTCCATCCTTGACAGAAATCTATGGCTACACCTTC
d_call: .; v_call: TRBV7-2; clone_size: .; j_call: TRBJ1-6; cdr3_aa: CASSLVGNNSPLHF; cdr3_nt: TGTGCCAGCAGCTTAGTGGGTAATAATTCACCCCTCCACTTT
d_call: .; v_call: TRBV6-5; clone_size: .; j_call: TRBJ1-1; cdr3_aa: CASRSTGGSNTEAFF; cdr3_nt: TGTGCCAGCAGATCGACGGGGGGCAGTAACACTGAAGCTTTCTTT
d_call: .; v_call: TRBV4-2; clone_size: few; j_call: TRBJ1-2; cdr3_aa: CASSQDGSRGPYGYTF; cdr3_nt: TGTGCCAGCAGCCAAGATGGGAGCAGGGGACCCTATGGCTACACCTTC
d_call: .; v_call: TRBV7-6; clone_size: .; j_call: TRBJ1-5; cdr3_aa: CASSPLGGRGQPQHF; cdr3_nt: TGTGCCAGCAGCCCATTGGGGGGGCGTGGGCAGCCCCAGCATTTT
d_call: .; v_call: TRBV7-2; clone_size: .; j_call: TRBJ2-5; cdr3_aa: CASSPGGLPYF; cdr3_nt: TGTGCCAGCAGCCCTGGGGGACTGCCTTACTTC
d_call: TRBD2; v_call: TRBV7-8; clone_size: .; j_call: TRBJ2-2; cdr3_aa: CASSFRRLAGARLNTGELFF; cdr3_nt: TGTGCCAGCAGCTTCCGTAGACTAGCGGGGGCGCGATTAAACACCGGGGAGCTGTTTTTT
d_call: TRBD2; v_call: TRBV6-1; clone_size: .; j_call: TRBJ2-4; cdr3_aa: CASSEGLAGGPAKNIQYF; cdr3_nt: TGTGCCAGCAGTGAAGGACTAGCGGGAGGGCCTGCCAAAAACATTCAGTACTTC